This T cell receptor beta chain was identified during a study of CD8+ T cells in alopecia areata. The study's findings and limits: Normal scalp had lower clonality than lesional scalp, with alopecia totalis/universalis lesions showing this most strongly. Patients displayed less clarity in TCR sharing than mice, a finding possibly related to HLA.

Individuals with alopecia areata gave both lesional scalp punch biopsies and peripheral blood for collection. Sorting of PBMCs yielded the CD4+ and CD8+ T cells. As concerns this clone: No antigen is known for it.

Isolated RNA was reverse transcribed into cDNA used as the sequencing template. Produced via immunoSEQ multiplex PCR; TCRdb's table is partial and in-frame only. The top ten hold roughly 25% of the sample, which has about 110,000 clones, 50% to 60% seen once. Sample: NKG2D-low CD8+ T cells sorted from blood. The receptor comes from a human donor with alopecia areata.

The CDR3 DNA sequence: TGTGCCAGCAGCTTAGAGAAGGAAAAACTGTTTTTT. As protein: CASSLEKEKLFF. The rearrangement uses TRBV11-2 and TRBJ1-4; D gene unclear. The V gene's germline CDR1 is SGHAT and CDR2 FQNNGV. The CDR3 has 12 amino acids. Trimming shortened V by 0 bases and J by 8 bases, and 4 bases separated the two germline ends.